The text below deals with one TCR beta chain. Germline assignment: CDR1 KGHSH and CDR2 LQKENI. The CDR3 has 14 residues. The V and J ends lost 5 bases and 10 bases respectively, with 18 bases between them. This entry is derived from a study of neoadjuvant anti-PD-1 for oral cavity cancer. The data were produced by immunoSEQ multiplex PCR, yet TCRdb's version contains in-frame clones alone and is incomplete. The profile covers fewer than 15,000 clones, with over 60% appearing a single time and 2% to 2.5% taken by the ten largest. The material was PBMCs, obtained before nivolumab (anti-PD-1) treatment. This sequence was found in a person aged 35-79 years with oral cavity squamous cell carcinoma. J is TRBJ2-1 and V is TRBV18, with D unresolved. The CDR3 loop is CASSLAYSSEEQFF. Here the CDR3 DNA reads TGTGCCAGCTCATTAGCCTACTCGAGTGAGGAGCAGTTCTTC.